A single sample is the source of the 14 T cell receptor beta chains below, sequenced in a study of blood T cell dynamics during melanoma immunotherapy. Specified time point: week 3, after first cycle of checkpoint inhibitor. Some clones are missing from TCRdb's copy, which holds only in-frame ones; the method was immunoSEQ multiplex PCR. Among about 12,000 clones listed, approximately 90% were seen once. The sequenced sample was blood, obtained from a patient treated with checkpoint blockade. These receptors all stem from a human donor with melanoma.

The CDR3 DNA reads as TGTGCCAGCAGCGTAGAGCCCAAGGGCTTGGGTGGCTACACCTTC. This translates into CASSVEPKGLGGYTF. V is TRBV9 and J is TRBJ1-2; D uncertain. CDR1 SGDLS and CDR2 YYNGEE come from the germline V gene. The CDR3 has 15 amino acids. Trimming removed 0 bases from V and 7 bases from J, with 16 bases in between.

The CDR3 spells CASSLSGAQGANVLTF. The CDR3 DNA follows: TGTGCCAGCTCACTTTCAGGGGCGCAAGGGGCCAACGTCCTGACTTTC. The gene calls are TRBV18 and TRBJ2-6, with D perhaps TRBD1 (6 bases). Between the trimmed V and J ends, which lost 4 bases and 4 bases, there was a span of 14 bases. CDR1 and CDR2 (germline): KGHSH, LQKENI. The CDR3 is made up of 16 amino acids.

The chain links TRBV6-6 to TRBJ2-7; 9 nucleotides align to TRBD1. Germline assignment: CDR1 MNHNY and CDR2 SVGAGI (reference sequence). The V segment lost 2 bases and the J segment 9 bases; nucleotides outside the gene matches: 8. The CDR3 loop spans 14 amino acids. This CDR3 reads CASSYQGQGASQYF. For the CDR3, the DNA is TGTGCCAGCAGTTACCAGGGACAGGGAGCTTCGCAGTACTTC.

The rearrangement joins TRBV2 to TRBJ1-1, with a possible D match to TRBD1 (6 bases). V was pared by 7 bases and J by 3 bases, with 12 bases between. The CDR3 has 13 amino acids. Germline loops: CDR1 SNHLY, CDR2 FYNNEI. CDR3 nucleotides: TGTGCCAGCAAGGGGGGGAGCTACACTGAAGCTTTCTTT. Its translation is CASKGGSYTEAFF. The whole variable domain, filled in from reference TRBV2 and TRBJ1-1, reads EPEVTQTPSHQVTQMGQEVILRCVPISNHLYFYWYRQILGQKVEFLVSFYNNEISEKSEIFDDQFSVERPDGSNFTLKIRSTKLEDSAMYFCASKGGSYTEAFFGQGTRLTVV.

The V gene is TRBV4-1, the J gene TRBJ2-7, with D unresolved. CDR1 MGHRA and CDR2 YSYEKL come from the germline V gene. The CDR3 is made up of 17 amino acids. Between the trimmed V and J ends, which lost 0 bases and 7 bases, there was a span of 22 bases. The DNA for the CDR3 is TGCGCCAGCAGCCAAGATCTGGCGACTCCTGAGTCAGCGGAGCAGTACTTC. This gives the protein CASSQDLATPESAEQYF.

DNA of the CDR3: TGTGCCAGCAGCGGGGACAGGGGCTATGGCTACACCTTC. This translates into CASSGDRGYGYTF. The gene calls are TRBV2 and TRBJ1-2; 10 bases align to TRBD1. The CDR3 runs 13 residues. In germline, CDR1 is SNHLY, CDR2 FYNNEI. V trimming: 6 bases; J trimming: 4 bases; junction bases outside the gene matches: 2.

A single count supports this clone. CDR3 bases: TGTGCCAGTAGTCTCATATCAACTAATGAAAAACTGTTTTTT. Residues: CASSLISTNEKLFF. The gene calls are TRBV19 and TRBJ1-4; D gene unclear. CDR1 LNHDA and CDR2 SQIVND come from the germline V gene (reference sequence). CDR3 length: 14 residues. Trimming shortened V by 5 bases and J by 0 bases, and 7 bases separated the two germline ends.

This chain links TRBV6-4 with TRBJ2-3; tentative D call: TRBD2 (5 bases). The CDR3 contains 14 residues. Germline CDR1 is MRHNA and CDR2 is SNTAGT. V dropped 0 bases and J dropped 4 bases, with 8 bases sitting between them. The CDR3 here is CASSDSGLSDTQYF. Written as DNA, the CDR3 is TGTGCCAGCAGTGACTCTGGACTTTCAGATACGCAGTATTTT.

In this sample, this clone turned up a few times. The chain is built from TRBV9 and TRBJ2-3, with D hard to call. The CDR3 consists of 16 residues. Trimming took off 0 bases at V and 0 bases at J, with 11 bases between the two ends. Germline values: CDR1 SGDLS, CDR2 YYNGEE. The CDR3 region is CASSVGHGYSTDTQYF. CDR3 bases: TGTGCCAGCAGCGTAGGCCACGGGTATAGCACAGATACGCAGTATTTT.

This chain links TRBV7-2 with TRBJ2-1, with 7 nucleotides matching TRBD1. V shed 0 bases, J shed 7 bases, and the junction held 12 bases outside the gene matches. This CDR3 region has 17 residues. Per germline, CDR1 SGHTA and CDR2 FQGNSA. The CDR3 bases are TGTGCCAGCAGCTTAGCAGGTGGCAGGGGGAGAGCGAATGAGCAGTTCTTC. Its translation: CASSLAGGRGRANEQFF.

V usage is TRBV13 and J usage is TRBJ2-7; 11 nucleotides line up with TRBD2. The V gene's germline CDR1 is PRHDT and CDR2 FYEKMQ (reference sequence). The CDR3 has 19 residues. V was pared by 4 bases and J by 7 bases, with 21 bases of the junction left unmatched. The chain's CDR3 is CASSSLTLMLAGGVSEQYF. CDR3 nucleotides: TGTGCCAGCAGCTCCCTAACACTCATGCTAGCGGGAGGCGTCAGTGAGCAGTACTTC.

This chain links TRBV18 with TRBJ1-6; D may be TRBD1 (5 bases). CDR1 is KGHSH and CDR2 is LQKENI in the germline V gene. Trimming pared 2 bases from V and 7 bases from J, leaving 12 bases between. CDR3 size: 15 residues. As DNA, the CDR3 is TGTGCCAGCTCACCAAGGACAAGCAACAATTCACCCCTCCACTTT. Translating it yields CASSPRTSNNSPLHF. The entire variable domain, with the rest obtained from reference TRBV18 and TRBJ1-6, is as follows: NAGVMQNPRHLVRRRGQEARLRCSPMKGHSHVYWYRQLPEEGLKFMVYLQKENIIDESGMPKERFSAEFPKEGPSILRIQQVVRGDSAAYFCASSPRTSNNSPLHFGNGTRLTVT.

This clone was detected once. The CDR3 nucleotides read TGCGCCAGCAGCTCGGGACAGGGAGGGACTGAAGCTTTCTTT. Translating gives CASSSGQGGTEAFF. This rearrangement joins TRBV5-1 to TRBJ1-1; 9 bases match TRBD1. The V segment lost 3 bases and the J segment 5 bases; nucleotides outside the gene matches: 5. The germline gives CDR1 SGHRS, CDR2 YFSETQ. The CDR3 contains 14 residues. The full variable domain, in which reference TRBV5-1 and TRBJ1-1 provide the parts outside the CDR3, is KAGVTQTPRYLIKTRGQQVTLSCSPISGHRSVSWYQQTPGQGLQFLFEYFSETQRNKGNFPGRFSGRQFSNSRSEMNVSTLELGDSALYLCASSSGQGGTEAFFGQGTRLTVV.

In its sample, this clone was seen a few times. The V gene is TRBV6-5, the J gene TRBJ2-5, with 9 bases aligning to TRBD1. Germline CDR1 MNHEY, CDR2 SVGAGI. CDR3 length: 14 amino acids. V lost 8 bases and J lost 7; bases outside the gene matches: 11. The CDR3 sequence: CASGQQGASGTQYF. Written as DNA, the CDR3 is TGTGCCAGCGGTCAACAGGGGGCCTCCGGGACCCAGTACTTC.